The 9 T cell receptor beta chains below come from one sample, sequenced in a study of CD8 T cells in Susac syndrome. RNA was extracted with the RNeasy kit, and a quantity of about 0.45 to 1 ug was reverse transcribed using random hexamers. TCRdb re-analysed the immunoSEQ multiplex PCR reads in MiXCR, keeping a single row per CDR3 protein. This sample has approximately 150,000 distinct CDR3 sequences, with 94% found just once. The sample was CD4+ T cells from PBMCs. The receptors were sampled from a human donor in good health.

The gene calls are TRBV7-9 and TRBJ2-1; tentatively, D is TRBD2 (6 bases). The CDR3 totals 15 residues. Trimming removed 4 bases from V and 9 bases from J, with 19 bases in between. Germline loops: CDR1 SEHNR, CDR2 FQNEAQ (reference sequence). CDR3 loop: CASSSGLRIQIEQFF. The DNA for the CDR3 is TGTGCCAGCAGCTCGGGACTTCGAATCCAAATTGAGCAGTTCTTC.

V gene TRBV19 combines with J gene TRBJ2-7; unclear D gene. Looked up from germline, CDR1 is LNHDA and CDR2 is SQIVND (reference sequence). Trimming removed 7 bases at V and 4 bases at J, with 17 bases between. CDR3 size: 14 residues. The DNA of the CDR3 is TGTGCCAGTACGGGTCAGGATGGGAAATACGAGCAGTACTTC. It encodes CASTGQDGKYEQYF.

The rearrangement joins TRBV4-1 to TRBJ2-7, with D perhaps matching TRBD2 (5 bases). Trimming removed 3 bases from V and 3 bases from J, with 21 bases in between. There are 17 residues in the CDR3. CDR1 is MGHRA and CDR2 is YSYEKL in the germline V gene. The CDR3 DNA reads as TGCGCCAGCAGCCACCCGCCTTCGGGAACTCATGACTACGAGCAGTACTTC. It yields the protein CASSHPPSGTHDYEQYF.

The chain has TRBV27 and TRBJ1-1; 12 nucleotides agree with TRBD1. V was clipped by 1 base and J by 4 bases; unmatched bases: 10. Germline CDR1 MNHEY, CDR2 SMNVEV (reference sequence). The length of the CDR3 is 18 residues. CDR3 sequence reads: CASSLYSGTGGAATEAFF. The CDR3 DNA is TGTGCCAGCAGTTTATACTCCGGGACAGGGGGCGCGGCCACTGAAGCTTTCTTT.

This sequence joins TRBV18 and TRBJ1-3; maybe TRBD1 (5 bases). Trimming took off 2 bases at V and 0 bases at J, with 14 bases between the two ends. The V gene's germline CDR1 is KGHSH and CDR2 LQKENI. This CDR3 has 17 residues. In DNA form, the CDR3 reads TGTGCCAGCTCACCAGACCGGGGGGACCACTCTGGAAACACCATATATTTT. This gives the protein CASSPDRGDHSGNTIYF.

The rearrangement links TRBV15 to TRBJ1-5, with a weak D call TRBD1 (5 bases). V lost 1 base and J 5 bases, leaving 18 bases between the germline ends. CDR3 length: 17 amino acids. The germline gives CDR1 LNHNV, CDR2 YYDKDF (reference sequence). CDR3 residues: CATSRGGSGTYDQPQHF. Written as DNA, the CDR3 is TGTGCCACCAGCAGAGGTGGATCGGGGACCTATGATCAGCCCCAGCATTTT.

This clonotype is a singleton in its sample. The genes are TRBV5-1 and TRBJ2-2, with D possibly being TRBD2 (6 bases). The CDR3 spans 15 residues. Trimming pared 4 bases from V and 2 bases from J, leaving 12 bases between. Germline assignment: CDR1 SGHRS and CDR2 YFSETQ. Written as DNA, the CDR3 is TGCGCCAGCAGCCCCTCGACTAGAAACACCGGGGAGCTGTTTTTT. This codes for CASSPSTRNTGELFF.

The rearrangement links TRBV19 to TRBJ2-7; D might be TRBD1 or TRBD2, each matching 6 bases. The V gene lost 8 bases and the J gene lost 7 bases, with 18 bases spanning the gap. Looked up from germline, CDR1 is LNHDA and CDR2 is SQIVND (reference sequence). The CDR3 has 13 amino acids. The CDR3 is CASGSTGGREQYF. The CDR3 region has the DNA TGTGCCAGTGGATCGACAGGAGGGCGGGAGCAGTACTTC.

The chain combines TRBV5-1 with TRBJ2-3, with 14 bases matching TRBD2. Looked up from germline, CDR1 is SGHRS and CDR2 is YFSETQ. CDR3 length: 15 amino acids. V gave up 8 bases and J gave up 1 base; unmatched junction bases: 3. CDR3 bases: TGCGCCAGTACGGGACTAGCGGGAGGCACAGATACGCAGTATTTT. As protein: CASTGLAGGTDTQYF.